This is a list of T cell receptor beta chains from one sample in a study of blood T cell repertoires in COVID-19. Profiling relied on immunoSEQ multiplex PCR, and the TCRdb table lists in-frame clones only, not all of them. In the table there are about 280,000 clones, around 88% of which are singletons. Sequenced sample: peripheral blood. These receptors all stem from a middle-aged man with acute or convalescent COVID-19. CDR3s include the opening cysteine and the closing phenylalanine or tryptophan. The D gene is left open where the match is weak. Clone size is shown for a subset of rows, as once, few, many or a class of expanded clone.

size: .; V: TRBV11-2; J: TRBJ1-1; D: .; DNA: TGTGCCAGCAGCCAACAAGAGAACACTGAAGCTTTCTTT; CDR3: CASSQQENTEAFF
size: .; V: TRBV11-2; J: TRBJ1-2; D: .; DNA: TGTGCCAGCAGCTTAGATCTTCTCCCTCAGGGAGGGCCCTATGGCTACACCTTC; CDR3: CASSLDLLPQGGPYGYTF
size: .; V: TRBV13; J: TRBJ2-3; D: TRBD2; DNA: TGTGCCAGCGAGCGACTAGCGGGGGGGCTGGATACGCAGTATTTT; CDR3: CASERLAGGLDTQYF
size: .; V: TRBV2; J: TRBJ1-3; D: .; DNA: TGTGCCAGCAGTACAGGGTCCCTGGGTGGAAACACCATATATTTT; CDR3: CASSTGSLGGNTIYF
size: .; V: TRBV18; J: TRBJ2-7; D: .; DNA: TGTGCCAGCTCCCTAGACGGCGCCTACGAGCAGTACTTC; CDR3: CASSLDGAYEQYF
size: .; V: TRBV24-1; J: TRBJ2-7; D: TRBD2; DNA: TGTGCCACCGGAAATACAGCGGGAGAGCAGTACTTC; CDR3: CATGNTAGEQYF
size: once; V: TRBV20-1; J: TRBJ1-1; D: .; DNA: TGCAGTGCTAGTTCACAGGGAATCACTGAAGCTTTCTTT; CDR3: CSASSQGITEAFF
size: .; V: TRBV10-3; J: TRBJ2-3; D: .; DNA: TGTGCCATCAGCTCGGGACATTTTAGCACAGATACGCAGTATTTT; CDR3: CAISSGHFSTDTQYF
size: .; V: TRBV6-5; J: TRBJ2-1; D: TRBD2; DNA: TGTGCCAGCAGTTACCGGGGGGGCAGGATAAATGAGCAGTTCTTC; CDR3: CASSYRGGRINEQFF
size: .; V: TRBV2; J: TRBJ2-6; D: .; DNA: TGTGCCAGCAGTCTTAACTCTGGGGCCAACGTCCTGACTTTC; CDR3: CASSLNSGANVLTF
size: .; V: TRBV5-4; J: TRBJ2-7; D: .; DNA: TGTGCCAGCAGCCCAGATCTCGGGGGGCCGAGCTCCTACGAGCAGTACTTC; CDR3: CASSPDLGGPSSYEQYF
size: .; V: TRBV13; J: TRBJ1-1; D: .; DNA: TGTGCCAGCAGCTTAGGTGCAGGGGAAGGCGTTGAAGCTTTCTTT; CDR3: CASSLGAGEGVEAFF
size: .; V: TRBV5-1; J: TRBJ2-5; D: TRBD2; DNA: TGCGCCAGCAGCTTGCCACTAGCGGGCGCCTCGCGTCAAGAGACCCAGTACTTC; CDR3: CASSLPLAGASRQETQYF
size: once; V: TRBV10-3; J: TRBJ1-2; D: .; DNA: TGTGCCATCAGTGAGTCGATCCACAGGGCCTATGGCTACACCTTC; CDR3: CAISESIHRAYGYTF
size: once; V: TRBV6-5; J: TRBJ1-1; D: .; DNA: TGTGCCAGCAGTTCCTCCCTCCACACTGAAGCTTTCTTT; CDR3: CASSSSLHTEAFF
size: .; V: TRBV21-1; J: TRBJ2-5; D: .; DNA: TGTGCCAGCAGCCCACGGGACAGGGGCGAAGAGACCCAGTACTTC; CDR3: CASSPRDRGEETQYF
size: once; V: TRBV7-9; J: TRBJ2-3; D: .; DNA: TGTGCCAGCAGCTTAGGGCAGGGCAGGGATACGCAGTATTTT; CDR3: CASSLGQGRDTQYF
size: .; V: TRBV14; J: TRBJ1-1; D: TRBD1; DNA: TGTGCCAGCAGCCTCAGACAGGGGGCTGGAACTGAAGCTTTCTTT; CDR3: CASSLRQGAGTEAFF
size: .; V: TRBV27; J: TRBJ2-7; D: TRBD1; DNA: TGTGCCAGCAGTCCGACAGGGGGCGCCGGGTACGAGCAGTACTTC; CDR3: CASSPTGGAGYEQYF
size: .; V: TRBV11-2; J: TRBJ2-1; D: .; DNA: TGTGCCAGCAGCTCCTCTAATGAGCAGTTCTTC; CDR3: CASSSSNEQFF
size: .; V: TRBV13; J: TRBJ1-6; D: .; DNA: TGTGCCAGCAGCCGCGGGAGGGTCTCCTATAATTCACCCCTCCACTTT; CDR3: CASSRGRVSYNSPLHF
size: .; V: TRBV10-3; J: TRBJ1-2; D: .; DNA: TGTGCCATCAGTGAGTCGACAGTTTCTGGCTACACCTTC; CDR3: CAISESTVSGYTF
size: .; V: TRBV4-1; J: TRBJ2-2; D: .; DNA: TGCGCCAGCAGCCGCGCGGGCGGGGGCGCCGAAACCGGGGAGCTGTTTTTT; CDR3: CASSRAGGGAETGELFF
size: few; V: TRBV5-1; J: TRBJ1-1; D: .; DNA: TGCGCCAGCAGCTTGGGTTCGGCGGGGAACACTGAAGCTTTCTTT; CDR3: CASSLGSAGNTEAFF